Sequencing of this TCR beta chain was carried out in a study of T-cell reconstitution after alpha-beta-depleted transplantation in children. On this clonotype itself: The antigen is unknown.

Study-wide findings and caveats: Several hundred rapidly expanded clones from non-depleted graft cells reportedly supplied alpha-beta T cells about two months post-transplant. For some patients, TCRbeta diversity was high at day 60 because of recipient T cells and thymic progenitors that survived. At one year after transplant, newly produced T cells mostly accounted for T-cell counts and diversity.

Researchers prepared the TCRbeta library using unique molecular identifiers, the study reports. TCRdb itself ran the PCR reads through MiXCR, one entry per CDR3 protein. The sample contains around 960,000 distinct CDR3 sequences, about 29% of which appear only once. V lost 1 base and J lost 8, with 15 bases in between. The CDR3 is 15 amino acids. CDR1 is LGHNA and CDR2 is YNFKEQ in the germline V gene. Sequenced here: PBMCs, mostly from graft donor cells, sampled 360 days after TCRalphabeta/CD19-depleted stem cell transplant. The sequence came from a boy younger than two who had a stem cell transplant for SCID, so the T cells may come from the graft donor. The chain uses TRBV4-2 and TRBJ2-1; possibly TRBD1 or TRBD2 for D (5 bases each). CDR3: CASSQATSGLDEQFF. As DNA, the CDR3 is TGTGCCAGCAGCCAAGCAACATCGGGGCTGGATGAGCAGTTCTTC.